The 22 T cell receptor beta chains reported below all come from one sample, sequenced in a study of memory CD4+ T cells and cytomegalovirus serostatus. Single viable CD3+CD4+CD8-CD45RO+ cells were sorted as the memory CD4+ T cells. Libraries were prepared by immunoSEQ multiplex PCR; TCRdb keeps only in-frame clonotypes and omits some of them. The sample lists 40,000 or so clones, over 60% occurring once. Sequencing was done on a sample of memory CD4+ T cells from blood. These receptors were collected from an adult in good health and CMV-seronegative.

CDR3 residues: CASSDRTGGGEKLFF. The CDR3, as DNA: TGTGCCAGCAGCGACCGGACAGGGGGAGGAGAAAAACTGTTTTTT. The rearrangement links TRBV9 to TRBJ1-4, with 10 bases aligning to TRBD1. The CDR3 sequence is 15 residues long. J lost 8 bases, V lost 3 bases, and 7 bases had no gene match. Germline V CDR1 and CDR2: SGDLS, YYNGEE.

The chain has TRBV6-1 and TRBJ1-1; TRBD1 aligns across 9 bases. With 6 bases clipped from V and 8 bases from J, the junction kept 13 bases outside the gene matches. This CDR3 region has 15 residues. Germline CDR1 MNHNS, CDR2 SASEGT. The CDR3 DNA is TGTGCCAGCAGCGATGAACCGGGACAGGGCGAGGAAGCTTTCTTT. Its translation: CASSDEPGQGEEAFF.

V is TRBV5-4 and J is TRBJ1-2; 12 positions match TRBD1. CDR1 SGHNT and CDR2 YYREEE come from the germline V gene (reference sequence). The V segment lost 4 bases and the J segment 7 bases; nucleotides outside the gene matches: 5. This CDR3 has 14 residues. CDR3 residues: CASSRDRGPRGYTF. The CDR3 bases are TGTGCCAGCAGCAGGGACAGGGGGCCGCGTGGCTACACCTTC.

This sequence joins TRBV27 and TRBJ2-1; D is unclear. V lost 4 bases and J 7 bases, leaving 8 bases between the germline ends. Per germline, CDR1 MNHEY and CDR2 SMNVEV (reference sequence). This CDR3 spans 12 amino acids. CDR3 protein: CASSSRLNEQFF. In DNA form, the CDR3 reads TGTGCCAGCAGTTCCAGACTTAATGAGCAGTTCTTC.

The rearrangement links TRBV11-2 to TRBJ1-2; D is perhaps TRBD1 (5 bases). The CDR3 sequence is 14 residues long. In germline, CDR1 is SGHAT, CDR2 FQNNGV. V dropped 1 base and J dropped 4 bases, with 10 bases sitting between them. The CDR3 reads CASSLAGPLYGYTF. CDR3 bases: TGTGCCAGCAGCTTAGCAGGGCCTCTCTATGGCTACACCTTC.

This clone turned up a few times. V is TRBV10-3 and J is TRBJ2-7, with D maybe TRBD2 (5 bases). Deletions cut 0 bases from V and 4 bases from J, with 13 bases between. The CDR3 length is 15 residues. Germline V gives CDR1 ENHRY, CDR2 SYGVKD. CDR3 loop: CAISESWEPGYEQYF. In DNA, the CDR3 is TGTGCCATCAGTGAGTCGTGGGAGCCAGGATACGAGCAGTACTTC.

This sequence joins TRBV5-1 and TRBJ2-5, with 7 bases that match TRBD1. Per germline, CDR1 SGHRS and CDR2 YFSETQ. CDR3 length: 13 residues. The ends lost 4 bases at V and 3 bases at J; junction bases unmatched: 3. CDR3 in DNA: TGCGCCAGCAGCCTAGACAGGGAAGAGACCCAGTACTTC. This translates into CASSLDREETQYF.

The chain recombines TRBV10-3 with TRBJ2-5; possibly TRBD1 for D (5 bases). The V end lost 4 bases, the J end lost 3 bases, and 9 bases lay between the germline ends. CDR3 length: 13 residues. The germline V gene has CDR1 ENHRY and CDR2 SYGVKD. DNA for the CDR3: TGTGCCATCAGTGGGGGCCGGGAAGAGACCCAGTACTTC. Translated, it gives CAISGGREETQYF.

The chain combines TRBV2 with TRBJ1-1, with D uncertain. V gave up 6 bases and J gave up 1 base, with 9 bases separating them. In germline, CDR1 is SNHLY, CDR2 FYNNEI. The CDR3 runs 13 residues. Written as DNA, the CDR3 is TGTGCCAGCAGGCTCGACTCGAACACTGAAGCTTTCTTT. Protein: CASRLDSNTEAFF.

J is TRBJ1-5 and V is TRBV19; D gene ambiguous. V lost 3 bases and J 3 bases, leaving 12 bases between the germline ends. CDR3 size: 15 residues. Per the germline V gene, CDR1 is LNHDA and CDR2 is SQIVND (reference sequence). CDR3 protein: CASSIFEGVNQPQHF. In DNA form, the CDR3 reads TGTGCCAGTAGTATTTTCGAAGGCGTCAATCAGCCCCAGCATTTT.

The V gene is TRBV2, the J gene TRBJ1-5, with a possible D match to TRBD1 (5 bases). Germline CDR1 reads SNHLY; CDR2 reads FYNNEI. This CDR3 has 13 residues. Deletions cut 7 bases from V and 5 bases from J, with 12 bases between. The CDR3 is CASKREGDQPQHF. The CDR3 region has the DNA TGTGCCAGCAAGCGGGAAGGGGATCAGCCCCAGCATTTT.

V gene TRBV4-2 combines with J gene TRBJ2-7, with 7 bases that match TRBD2. J was trimmed by 7 bases and V by 0 bases; bases with no gene match: 12. The CDR3 has 16 amino acids. The germline CDR1 and CDR2 sequences are LGHNA and YNFKEQ. In DNA, the CDR3 is TGTGCCAGCAGCCAAGAGGGAGACGGCGGGAGTAGGGAGCAGTACTTC. It codes for CASSQEGDGGSREQYF.

The rearrangement joins TRBV6-1 to TRBJ1-2; TRBD1 matches at 10 bases. Per the germline V gene, CDR1 is MNHNS and CDR2 is SASEGT. V trimming: 4 bases; J trimming: 4 bases; junction bases outside the gene matches: 3. The CDR3 totals 14 residues. The CDR3 DNA is TGTGCCAGCAGTGGGGGACAGGGGCCCTATGGCTACACCTTC. Its translation: CASSGGQGPYGYTF.

A few counts support this clone. The chain carries TRBV10-3 and TRBJ1-2; D is undetermined. Germline loops: CDR1 ENHRY, CDR2 SYGVKD. V was pared by 8 bases and J by 7 bases, with 14 bases between. The CDR3 has 12 amino acids. The CDR3 DNA reads TGTGCCATCTCGAACATACTCTCTGGCTACACCTTC. Amino acid sequence: CAISNILSGYTF.

The gene calls are TRBV5-4 and TRBJ2-5; TRBD2 matches 10 bases. The J call is in doubt because the DNA end fits TRBJ2-7 better. The CDR3 runs 15 residues. Germline V CDR1 and CDR2: SGHNT, YYREEE (reference sequence). CDR3 sequence: CASSPLAGGPYEQYF. CDR3 nucleotides: TGTGCCAGCAGCCCATTAGCGGGAGGACCCTACGAGCAGTACTTC.

V and J are TRBV7-2 and TRBJ2-7; D gene ambiguous. Germline-derived CDR1 and CDR2 are SGHTA and FQGNSA. V lost 2 bases to trimming and J lost 1 base, with 0 bases between them. The CDR3 length is 11 residues. CDR3 in DNA: TGTGCCAGCAGCTTATCCTACGAGCAGTACTTC. This translates into CASSLSYEQYF.

This rearrangement joins TRBV7-9 to TRBJ2-7; 7 bases are shared with TRBD1. The V gene end was trimmed by 4 bases and the J gene end by 2 bases; junction bases not matched to a gene: 2. The CDR3 is 13 amino acids. Germline CDR1 is SEHNR and CDR2 is FQNEAQ (reference sequence). In DNA form, the CDR3 reads TGTGCCAGCAGCTCGGGACAGCCCTACGAGCAGTACTTC. Translated: CASSSGQPYEQYF.

The chain carries TRBV5-1 and TRBJ2-6, with D unresolved. Per the germline V gene, CDR1 is SGHRS and CDR2 is YFSETQ. Trimming took off 0 bases at V and 1 base at J, with 2 bases between the two ends. This CDR3 is 14 amino acids long. The CDR3 bases are TGCGCCAGCAGCTTGGGATCTGGGGCCAACGTCCTGACTTTC. Its protein product is CASSLGSGANVLTF.

This chain connects TRBV13 to TRBJ2-1, with TRBD2 matching 13 bases. The germline V gene encodes CDR1 PRHDT and CDR2 FYEKMQ (reference sequence). V lost 2 bases, J lost 8 bases, and 6 bases stayed unmatched. This CDR3 is built from 16 residues. CDR3 loop: CASSLYGTSGIYEQFF. CDR3 DNA sequence: TGTGCCAGCAGCTTATATGGGACTAGCGGGATCTATGAGCAGTTCTTC. Using reference TRBV13 and TRBJ2-1 for the parts outside the CDR3, the full variable domain is AAGVIQSPRHLIKEKRETATLKCYPIPRHDTVYWYQQGPGQDPQFLISFYEKMQSDKGSIPDRFSAQQFSDYHSELNMSSLELGDSALYFCASSLYGTSGIYEQFFGPGTRLTVL.

V gene TRBV6-6 combines with J gene TRBJ1-5, with D tentatively TRBD1 (6 bases). There are 14 residues in the CDR3. Germline V gives CDR1 MNHNY, CDR2 SVGAGI (reference sequence). Deletions cut 6 bases from V and 5 bases from J, with 14 bases between. The CDR3 here is CASRGHLRDQPQHF. The CDR3 nucleotides read TGTGCCAGCAGGGGACACCTTAGGGATCAGCCCCAGCATTTT.

The V and J genes are TRBV19 and TRBJ1-4, with 10 bases lining up with TRBD1. The CDR3 contains 16 residues. Unmatched junction bases numbered 13, after V lost 5 bases and J lost 10 bases. The germline V gene encodes CDR1 LNHDA and CDR2 SQIVND (reference sequence). CDR3: CASSPRRQGAEGKLFF. The CDR3 DNA reads TGTGCCAGTAGTCCACGAAGACAGGGGGCAGAGGGAAAACTGTTTTTT.

This clone has just one count. The chain employs TRBV11-2 and TRBJ2-1; no firm D call. Germline loops: CDR1 SGHAT, CDR2 FQNNGV. V dropped 4 bases and J dropped 9 bases, with 7 bases sitting between them. The CDR3 loop spans 11 amino acids. DNA for the CDR3: TGTGCCAGCAGCTCCCGCGGTGAGCAGTTCTTC. This gives the protein CASSSRGEQFF.